Following are 23 T cell receptor beta chains from one sample sequenced in a study of memory CD4+ T cells and cytomegalovirus serostatus. Repertoires were generated with immunoSEQ multiplex PCR, while TCRdb's copy carries only in-frame clones and drops some. The table lists about 26,000 clones, over 70% of them singletons. The sort gate was single viable CD3+CD4+CD8-CD45RO+ cells for memory CD4+ T cells. The sample comprised memory CD4+ T cells from blood. The receptor source for this set is an adult in good health and CMV-seronegative.

This clone was detected only a few times. The chain links TRBV4-1 to TRBJ2-1, with D perhaps matching TRBD2 (6 bases). Germline CDR1 MGHRA, CDR2 YSYEKL. V was cut by 0 bases and J by 2 bases, with 11 bases left in between. This CDR3 has 16 residues. In DNA, the CDR3 is TGCGCCAGCAGCCAAGAAGGGAGGAGTCCCTACAATGAGCAGTTCTTC. Its translation is CASSQEGRSPYNEQFF.

The chain joins TRBV5-1 to TRBJ2-7; 9 nucleotides line up with TRBD1. The germline V gene has CDR1 SGHRS and CDR2 YFSETQ. V trimming: 2 bases; J trimming: 5 bases; junction bases outside the gene matches: 8. The CDR3 is made up of 15 amino acids. CDR3 in amino acids: CASSLGTGRLNEQYF. As DNA, the CDR3 is TGCGCCAGCAGCTTAGGGACAGGGCGCCTAAACGAGCAGTACTTC.

This chain joins TRBV7-2 and TRBJ1-1; no clear D gene. Trimming removed 6 bases at V and 2 bases at J, with 10 bases between. The CDR3 runs 13 residues. Germline lookup yields CDR1 SGHTA and CDR2 FQGNSA. The CDR3 bases are TGTGCCAGCAGTCTAGGGCGAAACACTGAAGCTTTCTTT. It translates to CASSLGRNTEAFF. Together with reference TRBV7-2 and TRBJ1-1, the CDR3 gives the full variable domain: GAGVSQSPSNKVTEKGKDVELRCDPISGHTALYWYRQSLGQGLEFLIYFQGNSAPDKSGLPSDRFSAERTGGSVSTLTIQRTQQEDSAVYLCASSLGRNTEAFFGQGTRLTVV.

As to this clone: This sample also contains other DNA sequences that code for the same CDR3. As DNA, the CDR3 is TGTGCCAGTAGATCCGGGACAGGGGGCAATCAGCCCCAGCATTTT. It yields the protein CASRSGTGGNQPQHF. V gene TRBV19 combines with J gene TRBJ1-5, with 10 bases aligning to TRBD1. The CDR3 runs 15 residues. With 6 bases clipped from V and 2 bases from J, the junction kept 4 bases outside the gene matches. Germline V lookup: CDR1 LNHDA, CDR2 SQIVND (reference sequence).

The chain joins TRBV9 to TRBJ2-2; D is possibly TRBD1 (5 bases). The germline V gene has CDR1 SGDLS and CDR2 YYNGEE. Deletions cut 3 bases from V and 1 base from J, with 7 bases between. The CDR3 runs 14 residues. CDR3 loop: CASSEGVNTGELFF. DNA of the CDR3: TGTGCCAGCAGCGAAGGGGTGAACACCGGGGAGCTGTTTTTT. Combining the CDR3 with reference TRBV9 and TRBJ2-2 gives the whole variable domain DSGVTQTPKHLITATGQRVTLRCSPRSGDLSVYWYQQSLDQGLQFLIQYYNGEERAKGNILERFSAQQFPDLHSELNLSSLELGDSALYFCASSEGVNTGELFFGEGSRLTVL.

This chain joins TRBV5-1 and TRBJ2-2; D is unclear. The CDR3 is 14 amino acids. V was trimmed by 0 bases and J by 3 bases, leaving 6 bases between them. Germline-derived CDR1 and CDR2 are SGHRS and YFSETQ. CDR3 loop: CASSLDPHTGELFF. The CDR3 DNA sequence: TGCGCCAGCAGCTTGGATCCCCACACCGGGGAGCTGTTTTTT.

The chain is built from TRBV7-2 and TRBJ2-7; TRBD2 agrees at 11 bases. The CDR3 is 15 residues long. J gave up 2 bases and V 1 base, and 1 base lay outside the gene matches. Germline CDR1 SGHTA, CDR2 FQGNSA. In DNA, the CDR3 is TGTGCCAGCAGCTTAGGACTAGCGGGGACCTACGAGCAGTACTTC. It is translated as CASSLGLAGTYEQYF. Drawing the rest from reference TRBV7-2 and TRBJ2-7, the complete variable domain is GAGVSQSPSNKVTEKGKDVELRCDPISGHTALYWYRQSLGQGLEFLIYFQGNSAPDKSGLPSDRFSAERTGGSVSTLTIQRTQQEDSAVYLCASSLGLAGTYEQYFGPGTRLTVT.

Comment on this clone: Other nucleotide sequences in the sample specify the same CDR3. The J gene is TRBJ2-2, the V gene TRBV29-1, with 11 bases matching TRBD1. CDR1 and CDR2 from the germline V gene are SQVTM and ANQGSEA. This CDR3 is built from 17 residues. V lost 5 bases, J lost 4 bases, and 12 bases stayed unmatched. CDR3 DNA: TGCAGCGTTCTTAGCCGGGACAGGGGGTTGAGCACCGGGGAGCTGTTTTTT. Translated, it gives CSVLSRDRGLSTGELFF.

The chain joins TRBV5-6 to TRBJ2-2; TRBD2 agrees at 13 bases. After removal of 3 bases from V and 5 bases from J, the junction contained 10 bases not matched to a gene. Germline V gene data show CDR1 as SGHDT and CDR2 as YYEEEE. The CDR3 sequence is 18 residues long. CDR3 protein: CASSWLGLAGRGTGELFF. The CDR3, as DNA: TGTGCCAGCAGCTGGTTGGGACTAGCGGGACGGGGGACCGGGGAGCTGTTTTTT. Looking up the rest from reference TRBV5-6 and TRBJ2-2 gives the full variable domain: DAGVTQSPTHLIKTRGQQVTLRCSPKSGHDTVSWYQQALGQGPQFIFQYYEEEERQRGNFPDRFSGHQFPNYSSELNVNALLLGDSALYLCASSWLGLAGRGTGELFFGEGSRLTVL.

The chain employs TRBV14 and TRBJ2-7, with 8 bases that match TRBD1. With V trimmed by 3 bases and J by 5 bases, 9 bases remained unmatched. The CDR3 runs 15 residues. The germline gives CDR1 SGHDN, CDR2 FVKESK. The CDR3 bases are TGTGCCAGCAGCCATCCCCACAGGGGGGTCAACGAGCAGTACTTC. This sequence encodes CASSHPHRGVNEQYF.

CDR3 bases: TGTGCCAGCAGCCCCGCGGGACAGTGGGCCGAGCAGTACTTC. As protein: CASSPAGQWAEQYF. This chain uses TRBV7-2 with TRBJ2-7; a weak D match, TRBD1 (7 bases). CDR3 length equals 14 residues. Trimming removed 5 bases at V and 6 bases at J, with 17 bases between. Germline V gives CDR1 SGHTA, CDR2 FQGNSA.

The chain has TRBV10-3 and TRBJ2-7; D tentatively fits TRBD1 or TRBD2 (5 bases each). The CDR3 is 15 amino acids. Trimming pared 4 bases from V and 7 bases from J, leaving 20 bases between. Germline V gene lookup returns CDR1 ENHRY and CDR2 SYGVKD. CDR3 amino acids: CAISVTGALSGEQYF. The DNA for the CDR3 is TGTGCCATCAGTGTAACCGGGGCCTTATCGGGGGAGCAGTACTTC.

V usage is TRBV19 and J usage is TRBJ2-2; TRBD1 matches at 9 bases. The germline CDR1 and CDR2 sequences are LNHDA and SQIVND (reference sequence). V dropped 5 bases and J dropped 5; count of bases not matched to a gene: 3. The CDR3 totals 14 residues. The CDR3 DNA reads as TGTGCCAGTAGTCTGACAGGGGGGACCGGGGAGCTGTTTTTT. Translation gives CASSLTGGTGELFF. The entire variable domain, with the rest obtained from reference TRBV19 and TRBJ2-2, is as follows: DGGITQSPKYLFRKEGQNVTLSCEQNLNHDAMYWYRQDPGQGLRLIYYSQIVNDFQKGDIAEGYSVSREKKESFPLTVTSAQKNPTAFYLCASSLTGGTGELFFGEGSRLTVL.

A word on this clone: Other nucleotide sequences from this sample produce the same CDR3. The rearrangement joins TRBV30 to TRBJ2-3, with D perhaps matching TRBD2 (5 bases). Trimming took 0 bases from V and 5 from J, leaving 6 bases between them. The CDR3 loop spans 12 amino acids. CDR1 is GTSNPN and CDR2 is SVGIG in the germline V gene (reference sequence). CDR3 coding DNA: TGTGCCTGGAGTGTAGGAGGAGATACGCAGTATTTT. It yields the protein CAWSVGGDTQYF.

The CDR3 region has the DNA TGTGCCAGCTCACCCCAGGTTTCCAATGAGCAGTTCTTC. It specifies CASSPQVSNEQFF. The V gene is TRBV18, the J gene TRBJ2-1; D is unresolved. V was shortened by 3 bases and J by 6 bases, with 9 bases between the two germline ends. The CDR3 is 13 amino acids. Per germline, CDR1 KGHSH and CDR2 LQKENI. The full variable domain, in which reference TRBV18 and TRBJ2-1 provide the parts outside the CDR3, is NAGVMQNPRHLVRRRGQEARLRCSPMKGHSHVYWYRQLPEEGLKFMVYLQKENIIDESGMPKERFSAEFPKEGPSILRIQQVVRGDSAAYFCASSPQVSNEQFFGPGTRLTVL.

The chain combines TRBV2 with TRBJ1-5; 8 nucleotides agree with TRBD1. The CDR3 has 16 amino acids. Trimming at V came to 6 bases and at J to 4 bases, leaving 11 bases not matched to a gene. CDR1 is SNHLY and CDR2 is FYNNEI in the germline V gene. The CDR3 loop reads CASRVDRGLGNQPQHF. The DNA for the CDR3 is TGTGCCAGCAGGGTAGACAGGGGACTGGGAAATCAGCCCCAGCATTTT.

This clone was detected a few times. This chain connects TRBV7-8 to TRBJ1-5, with D hard to call. Between the trimmed V and J ends, which lost 4 bases and 5 bases, there was a span of 9 bases. CDR1 and CDR2 (germline): SGHVS, FQNEAQ. The CDR3 covers 13 residues. The CDR3 nucleotides read TGTGCCAGCAGCTCTTTGCGGGATCAGCCCCAGCATTTT. Translating gives CASSSLRDQPQHF.

The chain couples TRBV19 to TRBJ1-1; D call uncertain. The CDR3 runs to 15 residues. The V end lost 4 bases, the J end lost 2 bases, and 14 bases lay between the germline ends. CDR1 LNHDA and CDR2 SQIVND come from the germline V gene (reference sequence). CDR3 in DNA: TGTGCCAGTAGTACCAGAGAGAGAGCCAACACTGAAGCTTTCTTT. As protein: CASSTRERANTEAFF.

This clone has only one observation. The genes are TRBV30 and TRBJ1-1, with D possibly TRBD1 on 6 matching bases. The V end lost 0 bases, the J end lost 4 bases, and 12 bases lay between the germline ends. From germline, CDR1 is GTSNPN and CDR2 SVGIG (reference sequence). The CDR3 runs to 14 residues. The CDR3 DNA sequence: TGTGCCTGGAGTGTACACAGGGTTTCCACTGAAGCTTTCTTT. Its translation: CAWSVHRVSTEAFF.

The chain combines TRBV7-9 with TRBJ2-3; D is possibly TRBD1 (6 bases). V lost 7 bases, J lost 4 bases, and 12 bases lay in between. The CDR3 runs to 13 residues. Germline values: CDR1 SEHNR, CDR2 FQNEAQ (reference sequence). The CDR3 is CASTSTGPDTQYF. The CDR3 DNA follows: TGTGCCAGCACATCGACAGGTCCAGATACGCAGTATTTT.

The CDR3 DNA reads as TGTGCCAGCACCCTTACTGTGGGACAGCAGTTCTCTGGCTACACCTTC. Its protein is CASTLTVGQQFSGYTF. The chain links TRBV7-9 to TRBJ1-2; 7 bases are a match to TRBD1. The germline gives CDR1 SEHNR, CDR2 FQNEAQ (reference sequence). The CDR3 totals 16 residues. V was clipped by 7 bases and J by 7 bases; unmatched bases: 18.

This clone showed up just once. The chain is built from TRBV29-1 and TRBJ2-5; D gene uncertain. From germline, CDR1 is SQVTM and CDR2 ANQGSEA. V lost 6 bases to trimming and J lost 2 bases, with 7 bases between them. The CDR3 has 11 amino acids. The CDR3 loop is CSVTIQETQYF. The CDR3 nucleotides are TGCAGCGTGACAATTCAAGAGACCCAGTACTTC. The variable domain in full, with the rest retrieved from reference TRBV29-1 and TRBJ2-5, is SAVISQKPSRDICQRGTSLTIQCQVDSQVTMMFWYRQQPGQSLTLIATANQGSEATYESGFVIDKFPISRPNLTFSTLTVSNMSPEDSSIYLCSVTIQETQYFGPGTRLLVL.

The chain is built from TRBV14 and TRBJ2-2; either TRBD1 or TRBD2 may fit D (5 bases each). Trimming stripped 0 bases from V and 7 bases from J, with 15 bases between. There are 16 residues in the CDR3. Per the germline V gene, CDR1 is SGHDN and CDR2 is FVKESK. The DNA of the CDR3 is TGTGCCAGCAGCCAAGATCATTACGGGGCTGGCGGGGAGCTGTTTTTT. As protein: CASSQDHYGAGGELFF.